One sample yielded the 10 T cell receptor beta chains listed below, sequenced in a study of Graves' ophthalmopathy and Graves' hyperthyroidism (dated by TCRdb to the late 2010s). The sample was run on an Illumina HiSeq 2000. For repertoire sequencing, TCR beta CDR3 regions were amplified from RNA transcripts. A first-round RT-PCR used HTBI primers with the Qiagen OneStep RT-PCR kit, followed by a second-round multiplex PCR, size selection and purification. TCRdb cleaned the public reads at Q25 with fastp, built clones with MiXCR and kept in-frame beta chains. Rows merge per CDR3 protein into single entries with the most common DNA and genes. The sample data list about 210,000 distinct CDR3 sequences, and 25% to 30% of these were observed just once. The ten largest clones add up to 9.1% of the sample. The sample taken for sequencing was peripheral blood. Source of these receptors: a man between 50 and 59 years old with Graves' ophthalmopathy. Donor details come from another sample of the same person, matched by shared clones.

This clonotype was found many times. This sequence joins TRBV20-1 and TRBJ2-4; D possibly corresponds to TRBD2 (5 bases). Germline V gives CDR1 DFQATT, CDR2 SNEGSKA (reference sequence). Trimming removed 6 bases at V and 14 bases at J, with 17 bases between. This CDR3 is built from 11 residues. The CDR3: CSARTPTGEYF. The CDR3 DNA follows: TGCAGTGCCAGGACTCCCACCGGGGAGTACTTC.

This clonotype was picked up many times. The CDR3 here is CASSWGREQYF. CDR3 DNA: TGTGCCAGCAGCTGGGGCAGAGAGCAGTACTTC. The chain carries TRBV7-9 and TRBJ2-7; TRBD1 might be the D (5 bases). Germline CDR1 is SEHNR and CDR2 is FQNEAQ (reference sequence). The CDR3 sequence is 11 residues long. Between the trimmed V and J ends, which lost 4 bases and 7 bases, there was a span of 8 bases. Full variable domain (missing parts from reference TRBV7-9 and TRBJ2-7): DTGVSQNPRHKITKRGQNVTFRCDPISEHNRLYWYRQTLGQGPEFLTYFQNEAQLEKSRLLSDRFSAERPKGSFSTLEIQRTEQGDSAMYLCASSWGREQYFGPGTRLTVT.

This clonotype was found many times. The chain employs TRBV11-3 and TRBJ2-4, with TRBD1 matching over 8 bases. J was trimmed by 6 bases and V by 1 base; bases with no gene match: 2. Germline V gene sequence: CDR1 SGHNT, CDR2 YENEEA. This CDR3 is 14 amino acids long. Here the CDR3 reads CASSLVGQGNIQYF. Here the CDR3 DNA reads TGTGCCAGCAGCTTAGTCGGACAGGGAAACATTCAGTACTTC. Based on the CDR3 plus reference TRBV11-3 and TRBJ2-4, the full variable domain is EAGVVQSPRYKIIEKKQPVAFWCNPISGHNTLYWYLQNLGQGPELLIRYENEEAVDDSQLPKDRFSAERLKGVDSTLKIQPAELGDSAVYLCASSLVGQGNIQYFGAGTRLSVL.

This clonotype has ten or more counts. The V and J genes are TRBV20-1 and TRBJ1-2, with D unresolved. This CDR3 is 14 amino acids long. The V end lost 0 bases, the J end lost 7 bases, and 15 bases lay between the germline ends. Germline V gene data show CDR1 as DFQATT and CDR2 as SNEGSKA (reference sequence). The CDR3 DNA is TGCAGTGCTAGAGATAGCTCCCGCTCCGGTGGCTACACCTTC. This gives the protein CSARDSSRSGGYTF.

This clonotype was counted ten times or more. The rearrangement joins TRBV19 to TRBJ1-2; no clear D gene. With 1 base removed from V and 4 bases from J, the gap between germline ends came to 13 bases. The germline gives CDR1 LNHDA, CDR2 SQIVND (reference sequence). The CDR3 is 15 residues long. The CDR3 is CASSIVGRVSYGYTF. The CDR3 coding sequence is TGTGCCAGTAGTATAGTAGGACGGGTGTCCTATGGCTACACCTTC.

This clonotype was counted ten times or more. The chain carries TRBV6-5 and TRBJ2-7; D is possibly TRBD1 (6 bases). The CDR3 is 14 amino acids. Trimming pared 0 bases from V and 5 bases from J, leaving 11 bases between. Germline assignment: CDR1 MNHEY and CDR2 SVGAGI. The CDR3 region is CASSYSTGVDEQYF. CDR3 DNA: TGTGCCAGCAGTTACTCGACAGGTGTTGACGAGCAGTACTTC.

Many counts were recorded for this clonotype. This sequence joins TRBV6-4 and TRBJ2-3; D may be TRBD1 or TRBD2 (5 bases each). V was trimmed by 6 bases and J by 0 bases, leaving 16 bases between them. The germline V gene encodes CDR1 MRHNA and CDR2 SNTAGT. The CDR3 is 16 residues long. The chain's CDR3 is CASSARGGRSTDTQYF. DNA of the CDR3: TGTGCCAGCAGCGCAAGGGGCGGGCGCAGCACAGATACGCAGTATTTT.

This clonotype was picked up many times. The gene calls are TRBV13 and TRBJ2-7; 13 nucleotides agree with TRBD2. Germline V gene data show CDR1 as PRHDT and CDR2 as FYEKMQ (reference sequence). CDR3 size: 16 residues. V dropped 5 bases and J dropped 1; count of bases not matched to a gene: 5. This CDR3 is CASSPTTSGRSYEQYF. CDR3 coding DNA: TGTGCCAGCAGCCCTACGACTAGCGGGAGGTCCTACGAGCAGTACTTC. Looking up the rest from reference TRBV13 and TRBJ2-7 gives the full variable domain: AAGVIQSPRHLIKEKRETATLKCYPIPRHDTVYWYQQGPGQDPQFLISFYEKMQSDKGSIPDRFSAQQFSDYHSELNMSSLELGDSALYFCASSPTTSGRSYEQYFGPGTRLTVT.

The gene calls are TRBV28 and TRBJ1-6; TRBD1 matches 10 bases. The junction had 7 bases not matched to a gene; V was cut back by 5 bases and J by 9 bases. CDR3 length: 15 residues. CDR1 is MDHEN, CDR2 SYDVKM, per germline. The CDR3 sequence is CASSRAGTGVSPLHF. CDR3 coding DNA: TGTGCCAGCAGTAGGGCCGGGACAGGGGTTTCACCCCTCCACTTT.

This clonotype was found many times. This chain connects TRBV28 to TRBJ1-3; no reliable D call. Germline CDR1 MDHEN, CDR2 SYDVKM. This CDR3 contains 15 residues. V was clipped by 7 bases and J by 4 bases, with 17 bases between them. The CDR3 spells CASNFLGSDGNTIYF. DNA of the CDR3: TGTGCCAGCAATTTTTTGGGGTCAGACGGAAACACCATATATTTT.